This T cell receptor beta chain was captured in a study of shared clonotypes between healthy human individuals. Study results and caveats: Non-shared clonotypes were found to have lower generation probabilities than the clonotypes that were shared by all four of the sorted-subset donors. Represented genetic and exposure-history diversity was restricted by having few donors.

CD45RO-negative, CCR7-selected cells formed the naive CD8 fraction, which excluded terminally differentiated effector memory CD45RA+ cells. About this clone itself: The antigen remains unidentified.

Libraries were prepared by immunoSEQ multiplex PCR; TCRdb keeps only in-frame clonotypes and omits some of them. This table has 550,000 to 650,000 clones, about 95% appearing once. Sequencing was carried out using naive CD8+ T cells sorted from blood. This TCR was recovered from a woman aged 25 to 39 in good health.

The CDR3 DNA reads TGTGCCAGCAGTTTGGGGGCGGGTGGAAACACCATATATTTT. It codes for CASSLGAGGNTIYF. The chain carries TRBV28 and TRBJ1-3, with D possibly TRBD1 on 6 matching bases. The germline V gene encodes CDR1 MDHEN and CDR2 SYDVKM. CDR3 length: 14 amino acids. Trimming took off 3 bases at V and 3 bases at J, with 9 bases between the two ends.